This T cell receptor (beta chain) originates from a study of T cells in women clearing cervical HPV infection. As for the study in general: Blood came at first lesion visit for cases, post-clearance for controls. The study, taken as a whole, reports: Timing of associations relative to infection is unclear; T-cell subsets were not isolated.

Genomic DNA, averaging 1200 ng per sample, yielded TCR beta CDR3 via immunoSEQ. TCRdb's copy holds only in-frame clones and misses some; the assay was immunoSEQ multiplex PCR. The sample includes some 30,000 clones. Cervical HPV DNA detected by MY09/MY11 PCR, typed by dot-blot. Comments on this clone: Its antigen remains unidentified. The sequence runs out 3 residues before the end of the CDR3; the remainder is reconstructed from the germline J gene.

The CDR3 spans 16 residues. Germline V gives CDR1 KGHSH, CDR2 LQKENI. This TCR came from a woman aged 18-70 years with a cervical HPV16 infection that either progressed to CIN3+ or cleared (not recorded which). Sequencing input: blood buffy coat. J is TRBJ2-2 and V is TRBV18, with TRBD1 identical over 8 bases. The sequenced part of the CDR3 DNA is TGTGCCAGCTCACCCCCGGGACAGGCGGGGAATTCACCG. This gives the protein CASSPPGQAGNSP. The entire CDR3 protein reads CASSPPGQAGNSPLFF.